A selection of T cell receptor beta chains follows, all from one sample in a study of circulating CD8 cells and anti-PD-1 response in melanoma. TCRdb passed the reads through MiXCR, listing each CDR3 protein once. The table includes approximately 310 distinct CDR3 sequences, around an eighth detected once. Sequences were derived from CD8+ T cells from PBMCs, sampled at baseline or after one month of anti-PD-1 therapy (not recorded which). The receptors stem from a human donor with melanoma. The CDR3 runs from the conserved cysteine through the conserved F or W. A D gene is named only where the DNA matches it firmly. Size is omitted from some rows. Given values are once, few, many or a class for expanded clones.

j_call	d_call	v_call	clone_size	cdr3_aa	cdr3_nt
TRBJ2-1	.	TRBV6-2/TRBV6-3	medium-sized	CASSYLAYNEQFF	TGTGCCAGCAGTTATCTCGCTTACAATGAGCAGTTCTTC
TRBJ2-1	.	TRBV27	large	CASSLYNEQFF	TGTGCCAGCAGTTTATACAATGAGCAGTTCTTC
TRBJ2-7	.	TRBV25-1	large	CASSETGIYEQYF	TGTGCCAGCAGTGAAACAGGGATCTACGAGCAGTACTTC
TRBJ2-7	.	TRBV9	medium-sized	CASSVDPGANEQYF	TGTGCCAGCAGCGTAGATCCGGGGGCCAACGAGCAGTACTTC
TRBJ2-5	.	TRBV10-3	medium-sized	CAISDPGGLGETQYF	TGTGCCATCAGTGATCCCGGGGGCCTCGGTGAGACCCAGTACTTC
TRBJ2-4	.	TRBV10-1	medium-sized	CASSETVAKDIQYF	TGCGCCAGCAGTGAGACTGTAGCCAAAGACATTCAGTACTTC
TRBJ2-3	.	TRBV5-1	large	CASSLGGDTQYF	TGCGCCAGCAGCTTAGGAGGAGATACGCAGTATTTT
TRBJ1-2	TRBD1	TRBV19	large	CASSIPTGANNYGYTF	TGTGCCAGTAGTATCCCCACAGGGGCGAACAACTATGGCTACACCTTC
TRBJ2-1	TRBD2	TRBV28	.	CASSPLAGGRYNEQFF	TGTGCCAGCAGTCCCCTAGCGGGAGGACGTTACAATGAGCAGTTCTTC
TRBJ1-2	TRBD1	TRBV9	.	CASSGAGDRFDYGYTF	TGTGCCAGCAGCGGAGCCGGGGACAGGTTTGACTATGGCTACACCTTC
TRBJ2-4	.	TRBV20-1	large	CSAPGSYKNIQYF	TGCAGTGCTCCCGGGAGCTACAAAAACATTCAGTACTTC
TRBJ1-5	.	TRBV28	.	CASSLVTATNQPQRF	TGTGCCAGCAGTTTAGTGACAGCGACCAATCAGCCCCAGCGTTTT
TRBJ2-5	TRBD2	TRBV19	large	CASPLARAERTSGNEETQYF	TGTGCCAGCCCTCTGGCGAGAGCGGAGAGGACTAGCGGCAACGAAGAGACCCAGTACTTC
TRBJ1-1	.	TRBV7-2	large	CASSLLRTEAFF	TGTGCCAGCAGCTTACTACGGACTGAAGCTTTCTTT
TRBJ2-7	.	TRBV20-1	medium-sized	CSARVPRDNAEQYF	TGCAGTGCTAGAGTCCCTAGGGACAATGCCGAGCAGTACTTC
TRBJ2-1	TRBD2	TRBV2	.	CASSSRLAGVHNEQFF	TGTGCCAGCAGTTCGCGACTAGCGGGAGTACACAATGAGCAGTTCTTC
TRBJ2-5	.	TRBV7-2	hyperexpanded	CASSRWGAKETQYF	TGTGCCAGCAGCCGATGGGGGGCGAAAGAGACCCAGTACTTC
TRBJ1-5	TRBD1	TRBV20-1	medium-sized	CSARDKWTGGVSGSQPQHF	TGCAGTGCTAGAGATAAGTGGACAGGGGGCGTATCAGGCTCTCAGCCCCAGCATTTT
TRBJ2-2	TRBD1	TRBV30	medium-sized	CAWSVRGLDTGELFF	TGTGCCTGGAGTGTAAGGGGGCTGGACACCGGGGAGCTGTTTTTT
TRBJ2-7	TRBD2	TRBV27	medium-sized	CASSIAGGGDYEQYF	TGTGCCAGCAGCATAGCGGGAGGAGGGGACTACGAGCAGTACTTC
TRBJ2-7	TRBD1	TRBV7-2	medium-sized	CASSRGQGTSYEQYF	TGTGCCAGCAGCCGAGGACAGGGCACATCCTACGAGCAGTACTTC
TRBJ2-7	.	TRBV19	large	CASSNNVGYEQYF	TGTGCCAGTAGTAATAATGTGGGGTACGAGCAGTACTTC
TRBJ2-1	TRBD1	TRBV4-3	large	CASSQGQAYNEQFF	TGCGCCAGCAGCCAGGGACAGGCCTACAATGAGCAGTTCTTC
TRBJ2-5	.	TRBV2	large	CASSGGTSMSPAQYF	TGTGCCAGCAGCGGCGGGACTTCGATGTCCCCGGCCCAGTACTTC
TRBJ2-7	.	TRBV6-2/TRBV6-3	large	CASSSAPDRNYEQYF	TGTGCCAGCAGCTCGGCACCGGACAGAAACTACGAGCAGTACTTC
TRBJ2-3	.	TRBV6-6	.	CASQGQPTDTQYF	TGTGCCAGCCAAGGACAGCCCACAGATACGCAGTATTTT
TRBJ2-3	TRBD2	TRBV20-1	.	CSAPPGTNLGDTQYF	TGCAGTGCGCCCCCCGGGACTAACCTTGGAGATACGCAGTATTTT
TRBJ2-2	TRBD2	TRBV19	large	CASSIVAGANTGELFF	TGTGCCAGTAGTATAGTTGCGGGGGCGAACACCGGGGAGCTGTTTTTT
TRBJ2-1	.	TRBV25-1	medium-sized	CASSESPPRQLYNEQFF	TGTGCCAGCAGTGAATCGCCCCCTAGGCAGCTCTACAATGAGCAGTTCTTC
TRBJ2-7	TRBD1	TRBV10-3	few	CAMGQSFWEQYF	TGTGCCATGGGACAGTCTTTCTGGGAGCAGTACTTC
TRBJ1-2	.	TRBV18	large	CASSPEGIYGYTF	TGTGCCAGCTCACCCGAAGGGATCTATGGCTACACCTTC